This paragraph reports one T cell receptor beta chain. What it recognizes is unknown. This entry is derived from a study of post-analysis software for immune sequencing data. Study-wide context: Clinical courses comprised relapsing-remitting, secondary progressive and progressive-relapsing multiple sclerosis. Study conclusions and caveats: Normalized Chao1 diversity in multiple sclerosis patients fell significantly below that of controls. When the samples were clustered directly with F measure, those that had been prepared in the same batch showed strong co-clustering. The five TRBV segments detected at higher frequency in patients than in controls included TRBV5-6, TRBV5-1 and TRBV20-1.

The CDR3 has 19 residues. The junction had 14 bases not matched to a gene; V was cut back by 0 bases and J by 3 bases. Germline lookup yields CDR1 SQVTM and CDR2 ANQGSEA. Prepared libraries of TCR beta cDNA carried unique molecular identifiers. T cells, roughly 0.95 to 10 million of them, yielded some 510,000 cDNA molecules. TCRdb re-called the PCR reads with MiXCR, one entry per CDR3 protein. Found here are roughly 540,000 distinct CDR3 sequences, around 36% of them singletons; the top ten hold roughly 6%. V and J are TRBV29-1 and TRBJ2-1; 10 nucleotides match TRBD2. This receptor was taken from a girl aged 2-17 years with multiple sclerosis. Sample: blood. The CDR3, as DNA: TGCAGCGTTGAAGATCTAGGCCTAGCGGGGGCCCCGCTCTACAATGAGCAGTTCTTC. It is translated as CSVEDLGLAGAPLYNEQFF.